The rows below give T cell receptor beta chains drawn from one sample of a study of TIL therapy for anti-PD-1-resistant metastatic lung cancer. Method: immunoSEQ multiplex PCR; TCRdb's copy keeps in-frame clones and lacks some. The data show about 53,000 clones, about 70% seen once. The sample here was blood, taken at baseline. These receptors were taken from a person aged 25-80 years with non-small cell lung cancer. CDR3s include the opening cysteine and the closing phenylalanine or tryptophan. The D gene is left open where the match is weak. Size is omitted from some rows. Given values are once, few, many or a class for expanded clones.

>TRBV5-4|.|TRBJ2-7|.
TGTGCCAGCAGCTTGGACGTCAGCTCCTACGAGCAGTACTTC
CASSLDVSSYEQYF
>TRBV19|TRBD1|TRBJ2-5|.
TGTGCCAGTAGTGGGACAGGGCGAGAGACCCAGTACTTC
CASSGTGRETQYF
>TRBV27|.|TRBJ2-7|.
TGTGCCAGCAGGGGGGGCGAGCAGTACTTC
CASRGGEQYF
>TRBV7-2|.|TRBJ2-7|.
TGTGCCAGCAGCTTTAACTACGAGCAGTACTTC
CASSFNYEQYF
>TRBV15|.|TRBJ1-4|.
TGTGCCACCAGCAGAGATATAGGGGAAGAAAAACTGTTTTTT
CATSRDIGEEKLFF
>TRBV5-1|.|TRBJ2-2|once
TGCGCCAGCAGCTCTACGAACACCGGGGAGCTGTTTTTT
CASSSTNTGELFF
>TRBV19|TRBD1|TRBJ2-5|.
TGTGCCAGTAGCCCGGGACAGCAAGAGACCCAGTACTTC
CASSPGQQETQYF
>TRBV5-1|.|TRBJ1-3|.
TGCGCCAGCAGCTCACGGAGCTCTGGAAACACCATATATTTT
CASSSRSSGNTIYF
>TRBV2|.|TRBJ1-6|few
TGTGCCAGCAACTCAATGAGGGTTAATTCACCCCTCCACTTT
CASNSMRVNSPLHF
>TRBV29-1|.|TRBJ2-1|once
TGCAGCGTTGAAGGAGGGGTCCGCGAGCAGTTCTTC
CSVEGGVREQFF
>TRBV6-5|.|TRBJ2-3|.
TGTGCCAGCAGTTTCGATCAGGGGGGCACGCAGTATTTT
CASSFDQGGTQYF
>TRBV7-9|.|TRBJ1-2|.
TGTGCCAGCAGCCAACGGGTGGGCTACACCTTC
CASSQRVGYTF
>TRBV19|TRBD2|TRBJ2-3|.
TGTGCCAGTAGTATAGGGCTAGCGGGAGTGTTAGCTAGCACAGATACGCAGTATTTT
CASSIGLAGVLASTDTQYF
>TRBV6-5|.|TRBJ2-7|.
TGTGCCAGCCGGGGGCAATCCGACGAGCAGTACTTC
CASRGQSDEQYF